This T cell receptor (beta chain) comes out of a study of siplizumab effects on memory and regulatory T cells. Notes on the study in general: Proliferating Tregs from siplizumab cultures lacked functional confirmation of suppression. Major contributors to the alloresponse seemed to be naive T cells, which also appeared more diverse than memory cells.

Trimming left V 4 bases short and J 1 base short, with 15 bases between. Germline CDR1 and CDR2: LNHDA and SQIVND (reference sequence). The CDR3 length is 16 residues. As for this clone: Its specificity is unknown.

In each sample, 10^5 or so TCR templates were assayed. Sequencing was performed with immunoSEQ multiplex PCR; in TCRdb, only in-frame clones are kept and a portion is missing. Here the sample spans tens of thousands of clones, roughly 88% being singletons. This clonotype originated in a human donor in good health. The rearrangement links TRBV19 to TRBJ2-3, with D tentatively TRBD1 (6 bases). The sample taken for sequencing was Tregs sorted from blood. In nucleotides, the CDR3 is TGTGCCAGTAGTAAGACAGGCCTGGAACGCACAGATACGCAGTATTTT. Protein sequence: CASSKTGLERTDTQYF.